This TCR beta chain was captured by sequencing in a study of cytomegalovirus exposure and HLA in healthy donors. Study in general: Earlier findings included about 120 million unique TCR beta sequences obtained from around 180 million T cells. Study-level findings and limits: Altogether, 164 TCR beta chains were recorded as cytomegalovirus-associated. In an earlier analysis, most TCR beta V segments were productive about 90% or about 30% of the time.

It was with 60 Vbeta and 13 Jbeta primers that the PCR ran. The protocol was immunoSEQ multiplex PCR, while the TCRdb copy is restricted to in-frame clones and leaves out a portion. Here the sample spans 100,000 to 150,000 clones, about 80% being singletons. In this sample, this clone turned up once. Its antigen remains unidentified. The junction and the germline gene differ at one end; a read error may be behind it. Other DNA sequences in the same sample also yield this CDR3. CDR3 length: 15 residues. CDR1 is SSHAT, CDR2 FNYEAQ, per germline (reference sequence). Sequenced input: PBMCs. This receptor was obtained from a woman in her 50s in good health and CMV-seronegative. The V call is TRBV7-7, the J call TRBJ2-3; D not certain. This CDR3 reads CASSPGVASTDTQYF. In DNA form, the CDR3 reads TGTGCTAGCAGTCCCGGAGTGGCTAGTACAGATACGCAGTATTTT.